Below, 21 T cell receptor beta chains from the same sample are listed, as sequenced in a study of T cell responses to AZD1222 COVID-19 vaccine (dated by TCRdb to about 2021). The method behind the library was the immunoSEQ multiplex PCR assay. Sourced from immuneACCESS, this table was stored by TCRdb with only in-frame sequences that have V and J called. A share of the clones is absent; for the studies checked, an unresolved V gene accounts for under half, and the remainder has no known explanation. A total of 200,000 to 250,000 clones appear in this sample, around 94% of them only once. Approximately 1.5% of the sample goes to the ten largest clones. According to the study, the label for this sample's time point signals: about 28 days (+/-7) after the second vaccine dose. What the treatment or condition label conveys for this sample: meningococcal conjugate vaccine given as trial control. The sample in question was peripheral blood, obtained 28 days after the second dose of the MenACWY control vaccine. Receptors originate from an adult who received the MenACWY meningococcal vaccine as a control.

This chain links TRBV5-1 with TRBJ2-7; 9 nucleotides match TRBD1. There are 14 residues in the CDR3. V trimming: 5 bases; J trimming: 2 bases; junction bases outside the gene matches: 5. The germline V gene encodes CDR1 SGHRS and CDR2 YFSETQ. CDR3 DNA: TGCGCCAGCAGGGCCGGGACAGGGCCCTACGAGCAGTACTTC. Protein product: CASRAGTGPYEQYF.

V and J are TRBV9 and TRBJ1-2, with 7 bases aligning to TRBD1. The CDR3 has 13 amino acids. CDR1 and CDR2 from the germline V gene are SGDLS and YYNGEE. V shed 7 bases and J 2 bases; nucleotides not matched to a gene: 5. CDR3 residues: CASAGGSNYGYTF. DNA of the CDR3: TGTGCCAGCGCAGGGGGATCGAACTATGGCTACACCTTC.

V gene TRBV29-1 combines with J gene TRBJ2-1, with TRBD1 matching over 8 bases. Germline-derived CDR1 and CDR2 are SQVTM and ANQGSEA. This CDR3 is built from 14 residues. V dropped 6 bases and J dropped 3; count of bases not matched to a gene: 7. The CDR3 here is CSVFRTGFYNEQFF. Written as DNA, the CDR3 is TGCAGCGTATTCAGGACAGGGTTCTACAATGAGCAGTTCTTC.

The rearrangement links TRBV14 to TRBJ1-1, with D perhaps matching TRBD1 (6 bases). Germline lookup yields CDR1 SGHDN and CDR2 FVKESK. Deletions cut 4 bases from V and 3 bases from J, with 21 bases between. The CDR3 sequence is 17 residues long. The CDR3 DNA is TGTGCCAGCAGCCCTCCAGAACGACACAGGGAATACACTGAAGCTTTCTTT. This sequence encodes CASSPPERHREYTEAFF.

The rearrangement joins TRBV29-1 to TRBJ1-1; D uncertain. The germline CDR1 and CDR2 sequences are SQVTM and ANQGSEA. The CDR3 covers 16 residues. Trimming left V 6 bases short and J 1 base short, with 21 bases between. CDR3 bases: TGCAGCGTCCTGCTGCTGGCGCGATACACGAACACTGAAGCTTTCTTT. It specifies CSVLLLARYTNTEAFF.

V is TRBV4-2 and J is TRBJ2-7; D not resolved. V lost 2 bases and J 0 bases, leaving 11 bases between the germline ends. The germline V gene has CDR1 LGHNA and CDR2 YNFKEQ. The CDR3 spans 15 residues. CDR3 sequence: CASSQPKQSSYEQYF. For the CDR3, the DNA is TGTGCCAGCAGCCAACCAAAACAGAGCTCCTACGAGCAGTACTTC.

This sequence joins TRBV9 and TRBJ1-4; D possibly corresponds to TRBD1 (5 bases). This CDR3 spans 14 amino acids. V was pared by 7 bases and J by 5 bases, with 15 bases between. The germline V gene encodes CDR1 SGDLS and CDR2 YYNGEE. This chain's CDR3 is CASARDGLNEKLFF. Written as DNA, the CDR3 is TGTGCCAGCGCACGGGACGGCTTAAATGAAAAACTGTTTTTT.

The chain employs TRBV5-8 and TRBJ1-3; D is ambiguous. The germline CDR1 and CDR2 sequences are SGHTS and YDEGEE. V was shortened by 2 bases and J by 0 bases, with 12 bases between the two germline ends. The CDR3 has 16 amino acids. CDR3 sequence reads: CASSFRTGYSGNTIYF. DNA of the CDR3: TGTGCCAGCAGCTTTAGGACTGGATACTCTGGAAACACCATATATTTT.

This clone was seen only once. The chain has TRBV4-1 and TRBJ2-3; 7 bases are shared with TRBD2. V shed 0 bases, J shed 3 bases, and the junction held 6 bases outside the gene matches. Germline CDR1 reads MGHRA; CDR2 reads YSYEKL. The CDR3 is made up of 16 amino acids. The CDR3 sequence: CASSQDLVLATDTQYF. Written as DNA, the CDR3 is TGCGCCAGCAGCCAAGATTTAGTACTAGCGACAGATACGCAGTATTTT.

This clone was seen only once. The rearrangement uses TRBV3-1 (or the pseudogene TRBV3-2) and TRBJ2-2; TRBD2 is a possible D gene (6 bases). The CDR3 consists of 15 residues. The V gene lost 0 bases and the J gene lost 7 bases, with 12 bases spanning the gap. From germline, CDR1 is LGHDT and CDR2 YNNKEL (reference sequence). In nucleotides, the CDR3 is TGTGCCAGCAGCCAAGATCGGGGCGGGGTCGGGGAGCTGTTTTTT. This sequence encodes CASSQDRGGVGELFF.

The chain carries TRBV10-3 and TRBJ1-2, with D possibly TRBD1 on 6 matching bases. The CDR3 consists of 15 residues. Germline V CDR1 and CDR2: ENHRY, SYGVKD. Between the trimmed V and J ends, which lost 0 bases and 8 bases, there was a span of 16 bases. CDR3 loop: CAISESMAGERGYTF. The CDR3 DNA follows: TGTGCCATCAGTGAGTCGATGGCAGGGGAGAGAGGCTACACCTTC.

The chain couples TRBV19 to TRBJ2-1, with D hard to call. This CDR3 has 15 amino acids. The germline CDR1 and CDR2 sequences are LNHDA and SQIVND (reference sequence). Trimming left V 1 base short and J 4 bases short, with 11 bases between. The CDR3 loop reads CASSIARLEYNEQFF. In DNA, the CDR3 is TGTGCCAGTAGTATAGCCCGCCTAGAATACAATGAGCAGTTCTTC. Filled out from reference TRBV19 and TRBJ2-1, the complete variable domain reads DGGITQSPKYLFRKEGQNVTLSCEQNLNHDAMYWYRQDPGQGLRLIYYSQIVNDFQKGDIAEGYSVSREKKESFPLTVTSAQKNPTAFYLCASSIARLEYNEQFFGPGTRLTVL.

The chain links TRBV6-5 to TRBJ1-2, with 8 positions matching TRBD1. This CDR3 contains 12 residues. Germline V CDR1 and CDR2: MNHEY, SVGAGI. V gave up 6 bases and J gave up 6 bases; unmatched junction bases: 3. CDR3 sequence (DNA): TGTGCCAGCAGCTCGACAGGGGATGGCTACACCTTC. Amino acids: CASSSTGDGYTF.

V gene TRBV6-5 combines with J gene TRBJ2-7; no clear D. V was shortened by 0 bases and J by 2 bases, with 14 bases between the two germline ends. CDR1 is MNHEY, CDR2 SVGAGI, per germline. The CDR3 covers 16 residues. CDR3 residues: CASSYSGPPAAYEQYF. The CDR3 DNA sequence: TGTGCCAGCAGTTACTCTGGCCCCCCGGCGGCCTACGAGCAGTACTTC.

The rearrangement joins TRBV24-1 to TRBJ1-2, with D maybe TRBD1 (6 bases). Deletions cut 2 bases from V and 2 bases from J, with 11 bases between. Per the germline V gene, CDR1 is KGHDR and CDR2 is SFDVKD. The CDR3 is made up of 15 amino acids. This chain's CDR3 is CATSDSTGSNYGYTF. For the CDR3, the DNA is TGTGCCACCAGTGATTCGACAGGTAGCAACTATGGCTACACCTTC.

The J gene is TRBJ1-6, the V gene TRBV28; D not certain. V lost 4 bases, J lost 7 bases, and 11 bases lay in between. There are 14 residues in the CDR3. Germline CDR1 and CDR2: MDHEN and SYDVKM. For the CDR3, the DNA is TGTGCCAGCAGTTCTCAGGTCATAAATTCACCCCTCCACTTT. This sequence encodes CASSSQVINSPLHF.

This chain links TRBV6-1 with TRBJ2-3; tentatively, D is TRBD2 (6 bases). The ends were cut back, 1 base at V and 4 bases at J, with 9 bases in the middle. The CDR3 is 14 residues long. Looked up from germline, CDR1 is MNHNS and CDR2 is SASEGT. Here the CDR3 reads CASSEGGGADTQYF. The CDR3 DNA reads TGTGCCAGCAGTGAAGGAGGAGGGGCAGATACGCAGTATTTT.

To note about this clone: In the same sample, other DNA sequences code for this CDR3. This rearrangement joins TRBV28 to TRBJ1-1, with D unresolved. CDR3 length equals 11 residues. The germline CDR1 and CDR2 sequences are MDHEN and SYDVKM. Trimming removed 3 bases from V and 4 bases from J, with 3 bases in between. CDR3: CASSFVTEAFF. The CDR3 DNA follows: TGTGCCAGCAGTTTTGTCACTGAAGCTTTCTTT.

This chain joins TRBV6-2 or TRBV6-3 and TRBJ1-2; D is unresolved. The germline V gene encodes CDR1 MNHEY and CDR2 SVGEGT. V lost 5 bases to trimming and J lost 8 bases, with 15 bases between them. CDR3 length: 13 residues. CDR3 sequence (DNA): TGTGCCAGCAGTCCCGTGGCCCCGGGGGGCTACACCTTC. Translation: CASSPVAPGGYTF.

The chain carries TRBV2 and TRBJ2-7; 11 bases are a match to TRBD1. V dropped 6 bases and J dropped 3; count of bases not matched to a gene: 4. The CDR3 is 14 residues long. The germline gives CDR1 SNHLY, CDR2 FYNNEI. CDR3 sequence: CASRGTGGNYEQYF. CDR3 nucleotides: TGTGCCAGCAGGGGGACAGGGGGGAACTACGAGCAGTACTTC.

The rearrangement links TRBV4-2 to TRBJ1-4, with 9 bases aligning to TRBD1. The CDR3 is made up of 16 amino acids. Per the germline V gene, CDR1 is LGHNA and CDR2 is YNFKEQ. V lost 0 bases, J lost 5 bases, and 4 bases stayed unmatched. The DNA of the CDR3 is TGTGCCAGCAGCCAAGACCCGGGACAGGGCAATGAAAAACTGTTTTTT. It specifies CASSQDPGQGNEKLFF.